The rows below give T cell receptor beta chains drawn from one sample of a study of beta chain features in type 1 diabetes. The protocol was immunoSEQ multiplex PCR, while the TCRdb copy is restricted to in-frame clones and leaves out a portion. The table records some 250,000 clones, approximately 13% of them present only once. The material sequenced was naive CD4+ T cells from blood. The origin of the receptors is a man aged 30 to 45 with type 1 diabetes. Each CDR3 is given with its conserved first and last residue. Each record gives: clone size, D gene, V gene, J gene, CDR3 length, CDR3 protein, CDR3 DNA. A D gene is named only where the DNA matches it firmly. Size values are once, few and many counts, or a class for expanded clones, and some rows have none.

clone_size: -; d_call: -; v_call: TRBV4-2; j_call: TRBJ1-3; cdr3_length: 15; cdr3_aa: CASSQGQASGNTIYF; cdr3_nt: TGTGCCAGCAGCCAAGGACAAGCCTCTGGAAACACCATATATTTT
clone_size: -; d_call: -; v_call: TRBV5-1; j_call: TRBJ1-1; cdr3_length: 12; cdr3_aa: CASSLARNEAFF; cdr3_nt: TGCGCCAGCAGCTTGGCCAGAAACGAAGCTTTCTTT
clone_size: -; d_call: TRBD1; v_call: TRBV7-9; j_call: TRBJ1-2; cdr3_length: 14; cdr3_aa: CASSHRGLDYGYTF; cdr3_nt: TGTGCCAGCAGCCACAGGGGGTTGGACTATGGCTACACCTTC
clone_size: -; d_call: TRBD2; v_call: TRBV7-2; j_call: TRBJ2-5; cdr3_length: 14; cdr3_aa: CASSFAGGSETQYF; cdr3_nt: TGTGCCAGCAGCTTTGCGGGAGGTTCGGAGACCCAGTACTTC
clone_size: once; d_call: TRBD1; v_call: TRBV28; j_call: TRBJ1-1; cdr3_length: 14; cdr3_aa: CASSSDRGRTEAFF; cdr3_nt: TGTGCCAGCAGCTCGGACAGGGGGCGTACTGAAGCTTTCTTT
clone_size: few; d_call: TRBD2; v_call: TRBV11-2; j_call: TRBJ2-3; cdr3_length: 18; cdr3_aa: CASSSLAGGVARPDTQYF; cdr3_nt: TGTGCCAGCAGCTCCCTCGCGGGAGGCGTCGCTCGCCCAGATACGCAGTATTTT
clone_size: -; d_call: -; v_call: TRBV7-9; j_call: TRBJ1-4; cdr3_length: 13; cdr3_aa: CASSSLAGGKLFF; cdr3_nt: TGTGCCAGCAGCTCGCTAGCGGGGGGAAAACTGTTTTTT
clone_size: few; d_call: -; v_call: TRBV5-4; j_call: TRBJ2-3; cdr3_length: 16; cdr3_aa: CASSLLFGQGLDTQYF; cdr3_nt: TGTGCCAGCAGCTTGTTGTTCGGGCAGGGCCTTGATACGCAGTATTTT
clone_size: -; d_call: TRBD1; v_call: TRBV6-5; j_call: TRBJ2-5; cdr3_length: 14; cdr3_aa: CASSLFRGRETQYF; cdr3_nt: TGTGCCAGCAGTTTGTTCAGGGGGCGGGAGACCCAGTACTTC
clone_size: -; d_call: TRBD2; v_call: TRBV2; j_call: TRBJ2-4; cdr3_length: 11; cdr3_aa: CASSATSVRYF; cdr3_nt: TGTGCCAGCAGCGCGACTAGCGTCCGGTACTTC
clone_size: few; d_call: -; v_call: TRBV19; j_call: TRBJ2-7; cdr3_length: 13; cdr3_aa: CASSMGRAREQYF; cdr3_nt: TGTGCCAGTAGTATGGGCAGGGCCCGCGAGCAGTACTTC
clone_size: few; d_call: TRBD2; v_call: TRBV7-9; j_call: TRBJ2-5; cdr3_length: 15; cdr3_aa: CASSEGIAGVETQYF; cdr3_nt: TGTGCCAGCAGCGAAGGTATAGCGGGAGTGGAGACCCAGTACTTC
clone_size: -; d_call: -; v_call: TRBV11-2; j_call: TRBJ2-1; cdr3_length: 12; cdr3_aa: CASTRSGNEQFF; cdr3_nt: TGTGCCAGCACCCGGTCCGGGAATGAGCAGTTCTTC
clone_size: -; d_call: TRBD2; v_call: TRBV18; j_call: TRBJ2-1; cdr3_length: 16; cdr3_aa: CASSRTGLAGQNEQFF; cdr3_nt: TGTGCCAGCTCTCGGACGGGACTAGCGGGGCAGAATGAGCAGTTCTTC
clone_size: few; d_call: -; v_call: TRBV5-1; j_call: TRBJ2-3; cdr3_length: 15; cdr3_aa: CASSLEGGSTDTQYF; cdr3_nt: TGCGCCAGCAGCTTGGAGGGCGGGTCCACAGATACGCAGTATTTT
clone_size: -; d_call: -; v_call: TRBV4-1; j_call: TRBJ2-1; cdr3_length: 13; cdr3_aa: CASSPTSYNEQFF; cdr3_nt: TGCGCCAGCAGCCCGACTAGTTACAATGAGCAGTTCTTC
clone_size: few; d_call: TRBD2; v_call: TRBV6-5; j_call: TRBJ2-7; cdr3_length: 13; cdr3_aa: CASSPGTRAEQYF; cdr3_nt: TGTGCCAGCAGCCCCGGGACTAGAGCCGAGCAGTACTTC
clone_size: few; d_call: -; v_call: TRBV2; j_call: TRBJ1-1; cdr3_length: 13; cdr3_aa: CASTNGLNTEAFF; cdr3_nt: TGTGCCAGCACGAACGGGTTGAACACTGAAGCTTTCTTT
clone_size: -; d_call: TRBD1; v_call: TRBV9; j_call: TRBJ2-7; cdr3_length: 15; cdr3_aa: CASSPQDRGRSGQYF; cdr3_nt: TGTGCCAGCAGCCCCCAGGACAGGGGGCGGTCAGGGCAGTACTTC
clone_size: -; d_call: TRBD2; v_call: TRBV19; j_call: TRBJ2-7; cdr3_length: 14; cdr3_aa: CASSNSGGAAEQYF; cdr3_nt: TGTGCCAGTAGTAATAGCGGGGGGGCCGCCGAGCAGTACTTC
clone_size: -; d_call: -; v_call: TRBV30; j_call: TRBJ2-3; cdr3_length: 16; cdr3_aa: CAWSVPGGGQTDTQYF; cdr3_nt: TGTGCCTGGAGTGTACCTGGGGGGGGGCAGACAGATACGCAGTATTTT
clone_size: few; d_call: TRBD1; v_call: TRBV9; j_call: TRBJ2-5; cdr3_length: 14; cdr3_aa: CASSAGTAQETQYF; cdr3_nt: TGTGCCAGCAGCGCTGGGACAGCCCAAGAGACCCAGTACTTC
clone_size: few; d_call: -; v_call: TRBV4-1; j_call: TRBJ1-5; cdr3_length: 13; cdr3_aa: CASSQVEHQPQHF; cdr3_nt: TGCGCCAGCAGCCAAGTGGAGCATCAGCCCCAGCATTTT
clone_size: few; d_call: TRBD1; v_call: TRBV11-1; j_call: TRBJ1-2; cdr3_length: 15; cdr3_aa: CASSFGGQGHYGYTF; cdr3_nt: TGTGCCAGCAGCTTCGGTGGACAGGGACACTATGGCTACACCTTC
clone_size: -; d_call: TRBD1; v_call: TRBV5-4; j_call: TRBJ2-3; cdr3_length: 17; cdr3_aa: CASSQIEGALFTDTQYF; cdr3_nt: TGTGCCAGCAGCCAGATCGAGGGGGCTTTGTTCACAGATACGCAGTATTTT
clone_size: -; d_call: TRBD2; v_call: TRBV2; j_call: TRBJ2-1; cdr3_length: 15; cdr3_aa: CASRDGTSGNNEQFF; cdr3_nt: TGTGCCAGCCGAGACGGGACTAGCGGTAACAATGAGCAGTTCTTC
clone_size: -; d_call: -; v_call: TRBV18; j_call: TRBJ2-3; cdr3_length: 13; cdr3_aa: CASLRSGTDTQYF; cdr3_nt: TGTGCCAGCTTAAGGAGCGGCACAGATACGCAGTATTTT
clone_size: few; d_call: -; v_call: TRBV30; j_call: TRBJ1-1; cdr3_length: 13; cdr3_aa: CAWSVRLSVEAFF; cdr3_nt: TGTGCCTGGAGTGTACGGTTATCTGTTGAAGCTTTCTTT
clone_size: few; d_call: TRBD1; v_call: TRBV5-4; j_call: TRBJ2-3; cdr3_length: 16; cdr3_aa: CASSPARDRGRDTQYF; cdr3_nt: TGTGCCAGCAGCCCGGCCCGGGACAGGGGGAGAGATACGCAGTATTTT
clone_size: -; d_call: -; v_call: TRBV18; j_call: TRBJ2-7; cdr3_length: 14; cdr3_aa: CASSPDSMTYEQYF; cdr3_nt: TGTGCCAGCTCGCCGGACTCAATGACCTACGAGCAGTACTTC
clone_size: few; d_call: -; v_call: TRBV5-4; j_call: TRBJ2-7; cdr3_length: 14; cdr3_aa: CASSLGQGLDEQYF; cdr3_nt: TGTGCCAGCAGCTTGGGCCAGGGCCTCGACGAGCAGTACTTC
clone_size: few; d_call: -; v_call: TRBV7-9; j_call: TRBJ2-7; cdr3_length: 13; cdr3_aa: CASSLGFSYEQYF; cdr3_nt: TGTGCCAGCAGCCTCGGGTTCTCCTACGAGCAGTACTTC
clone_size: -; d_call: -; v_call: TRBV2; j_call: TRBJ1-2; cdr3_length: 11; cdr3_aa: CASTGHLGYTF; cdr3_nt: TGTGCCAGCACAGGACATCTTGGCTACACCTTC
clone_size: few; d_call: TRBD1; v_call: TRBV7-9; j_call: TRBJ1-5; cdr3_length: 15; cdr3_aa: CASSGAGGRNQPQHF; cdr3_nt: TGTGCCAGCAGCGGGGCAGGGGGAAGGAATCAGCCCCAGCATTTT
clone_size: -; d_call: TRBD1; v_call: TRBV6-5; j_call: TRBJ2-7; cdr3_length: 14; cdr3_aa: CASTRTGGSYEQYF; cdr3_nt: TGTGCCAGCACGAGGACAGGGGGATCCTACGAGCAGTACTTC
clone_size: -; d_call: TRBD2; v_call: TRBV5-1; j_call: TRBJ2-1; cdr3_length: 17; cdr3_aa: CASSLAAGVGGSNEQFF; cdr3_nt: TGCGCCAGCAGCTTGGCAGCGGGTGTGGGAGGGAGCAATGAGCAGTTCTTC
clone_size: few; d_call: -; v_call: TRBV10-3; j_call: TRBJ2-7; cdr3_length: 12; cdr3_aa: CAISEGPGEQYF; cdr3_nt: TGTGCCATCAGTGAGGGTCCGGGCGAGCAGTACTTC
clone_size: -; d_call: -; v_call: TRBV11-2; j_call: TRBJ1-1; cdr3_length: 12; cdr3_aa: CASSYMDTEAFF; cdr3_nt: TGTGCCAGCAGTTACATGGACACTGAAGCTTTCTTT
clone_size: few; d_call: -; v_call: TRBV2; j_call: TRBJ1-1; cdr3_length: 14; cdr3_aa: CASSESGGDTEAFF; cdr3_nt: TGTGCCAGCAGTGAATCGGGGGGGGACACTGAAGCTTTCTTT
clone_size: -; d_call: -; v_call: TRBV2; j_call: TRBJ1-2; cdr3_length: 14; cdr3_aa: CASSEATANYGYTF; cdr3_nt: TGTGCCAGCAGTGAAGCGACAGCAAACTATGGCTACACCTTC
clone_size: few; d_call: -; v_call: TRBV27; j_call: TRBJ2-4; cdr3_length: 17; cdr3_aa: CASSFLGQGGSKNIQYF; cdr3_nt: TGTGCCAGCAGTTTCCTCGGACAGGGAGGGAGCAAAAACATTCAGTACTTC
clone_size: few; d_call: -; v_call: TRBV11-2; j_call: TRBJ2-7; cdr3_length: 14; cdr3_aa: CASSLGQGSHEQYF; cdr3_nt: TGTGCCAGCAGCTTAGGGCAGGGTTCCCACGAGCAGTACTTC
clone_size: -; d_call: -; v_call: TRBV29-1; j_call: TRBJ2-1; cdr3_length: 14; cdr3_aa: CSVESSRKYNEQFF; cdr3_nt: TGCAGCGTTGAAAGCTCGCGAAAATACAATGAGCAGTTCTTC
clone_size: -; d_call: -; v_call: TRBV4-1; j_call: TRBJ2-3; cdr3_length: 17; cdr3_aa: CASTLGGEALRTDTQYF; cdr3_nt: TGCGCCAGCACTTTAGGGGGAGAAGCCCTCCGCACAGATACGCAGTATTTT
clone_size: -; d_call: TRBD2; v_call: TRBV19; j_call: TRBJ2-1; cdr3_length: 17; cdr3_aa: CASSMRTSGSSYNEQFF; cdr3_nt: TGTGCCAGTAGTATGAGGACTAGCGGTAGCTCCTACAATGAGCAGTTCTTC
clone_size: few; d_call: -; v_call: TRBV6-5; j_call: TRBJ2-5; cdr3_length: 11; cdr3_aa: CASSRQETQYF; cdr3_nt: TGTGCCAGCAGCCGCCAAGAGACCCAGTACTTC
clone_size: -; d_call: -; v_call: TRBV23-1; j_call: TRBJ2-5; cdr3_length: 15; cdr3_aa: CASNGRGLTQETQYF; cdr3_nt: TGCGCCAGCAACGGCAGGGGTCTGACCCAAGAGACCCAGTACTTC
clone_size: -; d_call: -; v_call: TRBV20-1; j_call: TRBJ1-2; cdr3_length: 11; cdr3_aa: CSAKDNLGYTF; cdr3_nt: TGCAGTGCTAAGGACAATCTTGGCTACACCTTC
clone_size: few; d_call: TRBD1; v_call: TRBV28; j_call: TRBJ1-1; cdr3_length: 14; cdr3_aa: CASSRSDRGLEAFF; cdr3_nt: TGTGCCAGCAGTCGTTCGGACAGGGGGCTTGAAGCTTTCTTT
clone_size: -; d_call: -; v_call: TRBV11-3; j_call: TRBJ2-1; cdr3_length: 16; cdr3_aa: CASSSIGGRSYNEQFF; cdr3_nt: TGTGCCAGCAGTTCCATCGGGGGTCGCTCCTACAATGAGCAGTTCTTC
clone_size: few; d_call: TRBD1; v_call: TRBV30; j_call: TRBJ1-4; cdr3_length: 18; cdr3_aa: CAWSAPPGQVGTNEKLFF; cdr3_nt: TGTGCCTGGAGTGCCCCCCCGGGACAGGTGGGAACTAATGAAAAACTGTTTTTT